Listed below are T cell receptor beta chains from one sample, sequenced in a study of blood T cells in healthy people across ages. TCRdb reanalysed the 5' RACE reads using MiXCR and keeps one entry per CDR3 protein. The sample lists 780,000 or so distinct CDR3 sequences, about 61% seen once, with roughly 25% in the top ten. The sample was blood. The receptor set was obtained from a middle-aged man in good health. Both conserved end residues are part of each CDR3. A D gene is named only where the DNA matches it firmly. Size tells how often a clone was seen (once, few, many) or the class of an expanded clone, and some rows leave it out.

TRBV20-1	TRBJ2-7	.	TRBD2	CSEERENYEQYF	TGCAGTGAAGAGCGGGAGAACTACGAGCAGTACTTC
TRBV30	TRBJ1-1	.	.	CAWSEGVIRTEAFF	TGTGCCTGGAGTGAGGGGGTTATTAGGACTGAAGCTTTCTTT
TRBV6-2/TRBV6-3	TRBJ2-7	.	.	CASSYSRLQSTYEQYF	TGTGCCAGCAGTTACTCGAGACTCCAGTCCACCTACGAGCAGTACTTC
TRBV29-1	TRBJ2-1	few	TRBD2	CSVGLVVYNEQFF	TGCAGCGTAGGACTAGTAGTTTACAATGAGCAGTTCTTC
TRBV20-1	TRBJ2-3	.	.	CSARLLFGSDTQYF	TGCAGTGCTAGGCTTCTCTTCGGTTCAGATACGCAGTATTTT
TRBV28	TRBJ2-7	.	.	CASSLDEDGSSYEQYF	TGTGCCAGCAGTTTAGATGAGGACGGAAGCTCCTACGAGCAGTACTTC
TRBV24-1	TRBJ2-6	.	.	CATSDVSGANVLTF	TGTGCCACCAGTGATGTCTCTGGGGCCAACGTCCTGACTTTC
TRBV7-9	TRBJ1-2	.	.	CASSTYFGSPNYGYTF	TGTGCCAGCAGCACATACTTCGGCTCCCCCAATTATGGCTACACCTTC
TRBV19	TRBJ1-2	.	.	CASLGPGAGYTF	TGTGCCAGCTTAGGCCCGGGGGCCGGCTACACCTTC
TRBV7-2	TRBJ2-7	few	TRBD1	CASSFTGETSYEQYF	TGTGCCAGCAGCTTTACAGGGGAGACCTCCTACGAGCAGTACTTC
TRBV6-1	TRBJ2-6	.	.	CASIEDINSGANVLTF	TGTGCCAGCATCGAGGACATCAACTCTGGGGCCAACGTCCTGACTTTC
TRBV7-9	TRBJ2-5	.	TRBD1	CASSLEGQAWTQYF	TGTGCCAGCAGCTTAGAGGGACAGGCTTGGACCCAGTACTTC
TRBV20-1	TRBJ1-2	.	.	CSASLTGYGYTF	TGCAGTGCTAGCCTGACGGGTTATGGCTACACCTTC
TRBV18	TRBJ2-1	.	TRBD2	CASQAGGPWNEQFF	TGTGCCAGCCAGGCGGGAGGGCCTTGGAATGAGCAGTTCTTC
TRBV11-2	TRBJ2-5	.	.	CASSLTRLGETQYF	TGTGCCAGCAGCCTAACACGGCTGGGGGAGACCCAGTACTTC
TRBV6-4	TRBJ1-6	.	.	CASSDSGSGNSPLHF	TGTGCCAGCAGTGACTCCGGGTCGGGCAATTCACCCCTCCACTTT
TRBV29-1	TRBJ1-2	.	TRBD1	CSVLTGVFYGYTF	TGCAGCGTCCTTACAGGGGTCTTCTATGGCTACACCTTC
TRBV28	TRBJ2-7	.	TRBD2	CASSLALAGGEQYF	TGTGCCAGCAGTTTGGCTCTAGCGGGGGGGGAGCAGTACTTC
TRBV27	TRBJ2-7	.	TRBD1	CASSLGPPGQGTYEQYF	TGTGCCAGCAGTTTGGGCCCCCCGGGACAGGGCACCTACGAGCAGTACTTC
TRBV2	TRBJ1-2	.	.	CARADTYGYTF	TGTGCCAGGGCCGACACCTATGGCTACACCTTC
TRBV27	TRBJ2-3	.	TRBD2	CASSLSGHLAGADTQYF	TGTGCCAGCAGTTTATCGGGTCATCTAGCGGGAGCGGATACGCAGTATTTT
TRBV28	TRBJ2-7	.	.	CASSLWGSGSNEQYF	TGTGCCAGCAGTTTATGGGGGTCAGGAAGCAATGAGCAGTACTTC